Listed below are T cell receptor beta chains from one sample, sequenced in a study of sequential checkpoint blockade in melanoma. TCRdb's table, derived via immunoSEQ multiplex PCR, lists solely in-frame clones and lacks some. This table has around 41,000 clones, 86% appearing once. Sequencing used CD8+ T cells sorted from blood (inferred from file names), obtained from a patient given nivolumab and ipilimumab in sequence. The receptors stem from a human donor with melanoma. The CDR3 runs from the conserved cysteine through the conserved F or W. The D gene is left open where the match is weak. Size tells how often a clone was seen (once, few, many) or the class of an expanded clone, and some rows leave it out.

v_gene: TRBV7-9
j_gene: TRBJ2-1
abundance: NA
d_gene: NA
CDR3aa: CASSLDLEQFF
CDR3nt: TGTGCCAGCAGCTTAGATCTTGAGCAGTTCTTC

v_gene: TRBV6-1
j_gene: TRBJ2-5
abundance: few
d_gene: NA
CDR3aa: CASGLGETQYF
CDR3nt: TGTGCCAGCGGACTTGGGGAGACCCAGTACTTC

v_gene: TRBV27
j_gene: TRBJ2-3
abundance: once
d_gene: NA
CDR3aa: CASSPVGGGRRDTQYF
CDR3nt: TGTGCCAGCAGTCCTGTGGGGGGCGGGAGAAGAGATACGCAGTATTTT

v_gene: TRBV7-9
j_gene: TRBJ1-2
abundance: NA
d_gene: NA
CDR3aa: CASSLPGMLLYGYTF
CDR3nt: TGTGCCAGCAGCTTACCCGGGATGTTACTCTATGGCTACACCTTC

v_gene: TRBV5-8
j_gene: TRBJ1-4
abundance: NA
d_gene: NA
CDR3aa: CASSPGLGGGEKLFF
CDR3nt: TGTGCCAGCAGCCCGGGACTGGGAGGAGGTGAAAAACTGTTTTTT

v_gene: TRBV19
j_gene: TRBJ1-4
abundance: NA
d_gene: NA
CDR3aa: CASSIVVMNEKLFF
CDR3nt: TGTGCCAGTAGTATAGTAGTGATGAATGAAAAACTGTTTTTT

v_gene: TRBV4-2
j_gene: TRBJ2-1
abundance: NA
d_gene: TRBD2
CDR3aa: CASSQDGGASRNEQFF
CDR3nt: TGTGCCAGCAGCCAAGACGGGGGGGCTAGCCGCAATGAGCAGTTCTTC

v_gene: TRBV7-9
j_gene: TRBJ2-5
abundance: few
d_gene: TRBD2
CDR3aa: CASSLSGSYQETQYF
CDR3nt: TGTGCCAGCAGCTTGAGCGGGAGTTACCAAGAGACCCAGTACTTC

v_gene: TRBV11-2
j_gene: TRBJ1-1
abundance: NA
d_gene: NA
CDR3aa: CASSLGGGRVEAFF
CDR3nt: TGTGCCAGCAGCTTAGGGGGGGGAAGGGTAGAAGCTTTCTTT

v_gene: TRBV5-1
j_gene: TRBJ1-1
abundance: NA
d_gene: TRBD1
CDR3aa: CASSLGDRAIDPLMGAFF
CDR3nt: TGCGCCAGCAGCTTGGGGGACAGGGCTATAGACCCTCTGATGGGAGCTTTCTTT

v_gene: TRBV4-3
j_gene: TRBJ1-4
abundance: NA
d_gene: NA
CDR3aa: CASSQDSAGGYQTELFF
CDR3nt: TGCGCCAGCAGCCAAGATTCCGCCGGGGGGTACCAGACGGAACTGTTTTTT

v_gene: TRBV15
j_gene: TRBJ1-1
abundance: NA
d_gene: NA
CDR3aa: CATSRDLNTEAFF
CDR3nt: TGTGCCACCAGCAGAGACTTGAACACTGAAGCTTTCTTT

v_gene: TRBV9
j_gene: TRBJ2-7
abundance: NA
d_gene: TRBD2
CDR3aa: CASSVDGTSGLKQYF
CDR3nt: TGTGCCAGCAGCGTAGATGGGACTAGCGGACTAAAGCAGTACTTC

v_gene: TRBV2
j_gene: TRBJ1-1
abundance: NA
d_gene: TRBD1
CDR3aa: CASSGQGATEAFF
CDR3nt: TGTGCCAGCAGTGGACAGGGGGCGACTGAAGCTTTCTTT

v_gene: TRBV11-2
j_gene: TRBJ2-2
abundance: NA
d_gene: TRBD2
CDR3aa: CASSRPGGVTNTGELFF
CDR3nt: TGTGCCAGCAGTCGACCGGGGGGGGTTACGAACACCGGGGAGCTGTTTTTT

v_gene: TRBV19
j_gene: TRBJ2-2
abundance: NA
d_gene: TRBD2
CDR3aa: CASSIGGRGIGELFF
CDR3nt: TGTGCCAGTAGTATAGGAGGGAGGGGAATCGGGGAGCTGTTTTTT

v_gene: TRBV11-3
j_gene: TRBJ1-2
abundance: NA
d_gene: NA
CDR3aa: CASSFPLAGVDYGYTF
CDR3nt: TGTGCCAGCAGCTTTCCCCTGGCAGGGGTAGACTATGGCTACACCTTC

v_gene: TRBV10-2
j_gene: TRBJ2-3
abundance: NA
d_gene: NA
CDR3aa: CASSEWRRSTDTQYF
CDR3nt: TGCGCCAGCAGTGAGTGGCGGAGAAGCACAGATACGCAGTATTTT

v_gene: TRBV4-3
j_gene: TRBJ2-4
abundance: NA
d_gene: NA
CDR3aa: CASSQDYYGVGIQYF
CDR3nt: TGCGCCAGCAGCCAAGATTATTACGGGGTTGGCATTCAGTACTTC

v_gene: TRBV28
j_gene: TRBJ2-7
abundance: NA
d_gene: NA
CDR3aa: CASSPLSEQYF
CDR3nt: TGTGCCAGCAGCCCTCTCAGCGAGCAGTACTTC

v_gene: TRBV27
j_gene: TRBJ2-3
abundance: NA
d_gene: NA
CDR3aa: CASSLLIPSNTQYF
CDR3nt: TGTGCCAGCAGTTTACTAATCCCCTCCAATACGCAGTATTTT

v_gene: TRBV28
j_gene: TRBJ2-1
abundance: NA
d_gene: NA
CDR3aa: CASSFYYNEQFF
CDR3nt: TGTGCCAGCAGTTTTTACTACAATGAGCAGTTCTTC

v_gene: TRBV4-3
j_gene: TRBJ1-1
abundance: NA
d_gene: NA
CDR3aa: CASSQVRGRTEAFF
CDR3nt: TGCGCCAGCAGCCAAGTGCGGGGGAGGACTGAAGCTTTCTTT

v_gene: TRBV6-5
j_gene: TRBJ2-2
abundance: once
d_gene: NA
CDR3aa: CASSYGWGANTGELFF
CDR3nt: TGTGCCAGCAGTTACGGCTGGGGGGCGAACACCGGGGAGCTGTTTTTT

v_gene: TRBV6-5
j_gene: TRBJ2-2
abundance: NA
d_gene: TRBD1
CDR3aa: CASRAGTGITGELFF
CDR3nt: TGTGCCAGCAGAGCCGGGACAGGGATTACCGGGGAGCTGTTTTTT

v_gene: TRBV4-1
j_gene: TRBJ2-7
abundance: once
d_gene: TRBD1
CDR3aa: CASSQTGQGPLNDF
CDR3nt: TGCGCCAGCAGCCAAACGGGACAGGGGCCCCTGAACGACTTC

v_gene: TRBV5-1
j_gene: TRBJ2-1
abundance: NA
d_gene: NA
CDR3aa: CASSLPLAPNEQFF
CDR3nt: TGCGCCAGCAGCTTGCCCCTAGCTCCAAATGAGCAGTTCTTC

v_gene: TRBV28
j_gene: TRBJ2-7
abundance: NA
d_gene: TRBD2
CDR3aa: CASSPLAGETYEQYF
CDR3nt: TGTGCCAGCAGCCCTCTAGCGGGAGAGACTTACGAGCAGTACTTC

v_gene: TRBV14
j_gene: TRBJ2-1
abundance: once
d_gene: TRBD2
CDR3aa: CASSQLLAGGPADEQFF
CDR3nt: TGTGCCAGCAGCCAATTGCTAGCGGGAGGGCCCGCGGATGAGCAGTTCTTC

v_gene: TRBV7-9
j_gene: TRBJ2-5
abundance: NA
d_gene: TRBD1
CDR3aa: CASSSLQGVVTQYF
CDR3nt: TGTGCCAGCAGCTCCCTACAGGGGGTTGTGACCCAGTACTTC

v_gene: TRBV7-2
j_gene: TRBJ2-1
abundance: NA
d_gene: TRBD2
CDR3aa: CASSLGSGVYNEQFF
CDR3nt: TGTGCCAGCAGCTTAGGTAGCGGGGTGTACAATGAGCAGTTCTTC

v_gene: TRBV11-2
j_gene: TRBJ2-7
abundance: NA
d_gene: NA
CDR3aa: CASSLEGGSYEQYF
CDR3nt: TGTGCCAGCAGCTTAGAGGGGGGTTCCTACGAGCAGTACTTC

v_gene: TRBV4-1
j_gene: TRBJ1-4
abundance: NA
d_gene: NA
CDR3aa: CASSQGQGGEKLFF
CDR3nt: TGCGCCAGCAGCCAAGGTCAGGGTGGCGAAAAACTGTTTTTT

v_gene: TRBV28
j_gene: TRBJ2-5
abundance: NA
d_gene: TRBD1
CDR3aa: CASSLSHRGSRQETQYF
CDR3nt: TGTGCCAGCAGTTTAAGCCACAGGGGATCCCGTCAAGAGACCCAGTACTTC

v_gene: TRBV27
j_gene: TRBJ2-3
abundance: NA
d_gene: NA
CDR3aa: CASIGGFTDTQYF
CDR3nt: TGTGCCAGCATTGGGGGGTTCACAGATACGCAGTATTTT

v_gene: TRBV9
j_gene: TRBJ2-1
abundance: NA
d_gene: NA
CDR3aa: CASSVYGDTFNEQFF
CDR3nt: TGTGCCAGCAGCGTGTACGGGGATACCTTCAATGAGCAGTTCTTC

v_gene: TRBV11-2
j_gene: TRBJ2-7
abundance: once
d_gene: NA
CDR3aa: CASSLELAEYEQYF
CDR3nt: TGTGCCAGCAGCTTAGAGCTGGCAGAATACGAGCAGTACTTC

v_gene: TRBV6-5
j_gene: TRBJ1-2
abundance: NA
d_gene: NA
CDR3aa: CASSPSPGNYGYTF
CDR3nt: TGTGCCAGCAGTCCCTCGCCGGGGAACTATGGCTACACCTTC

v_gene: TRBV25-1
j_gene: TRBJ2-7
abundance: NA
d_gene: NA
CDR3aa: CASSLPGTRGHEQYF
CDR3nt: TGTGCCAGCAGTCTCCCCGGGACACGGGGCCACGAGCAGTACTTC

v_gene: TRBV5-6
j_gene: TRBJ2-1
abundance: NA
d_gene: TRBD1
CDR3aa: CASSPGQGAPYNEQFF
CDR3nt: TGTGCCAGCAGCCCGGGACAGGGGGCGCCCTACAATGAGCAGTTCTTC

v_gene: TRBV12-5
j_gene: TRBJ1-6
abundance: NA
d_gene: NA
CDR3aa: CASGRRDTYNSPLHF
CDR3nt: TGTGCTAGTGGCCGCCGGGACACCTATAATTCACCCCTCCACTTT

v_gene: TRBV28
j_gene: TRBJ1-5
abundance: few
d_gene: TRBD1
CDR3aa: CASSIQGGRGPQHF
CDR3nt: TGTGCCAGCAGCATACAGGGGGGCAGGGGGCCCCAGCATTTT

v_gene: TRBV14
j_gene: TRBJ2-7
abundance: NA
d_gene: TRBD1
CDR3aa: CASSLGLGQGYEQYF
CDR3nt: TGTGCCAGCAGCCTGGGGCTGGGACAGGGTTACGAGCAGTACTTC

v_gene: TRBV4-1
j_gene: TRBJ2-7
abundance: NA
d_gene: NA
CDR3aa: CASSQTTGSYEQYF
CDR3nt: TGCGCCAGCAGCCAGACGACAGGCTCCTACGAGCAGTACTTC

v_gene: TRBV14
j_gene: TRBJ2-5
abundance: NA
d_gene: TRBD2
CDR3aa: CASGTSEETQYF
CDR3nt: TGTGCCAGTGGGACTAGCGAAGAGACCCAGTACTTC

v_gene: TRBV28
j_gene: TRBJ1-5
abundance: NA
d_gene: TRBD1
CDR3aa: CASRTGGRQPQHF
CDR3nt: TGTGCCAGCAGAACAGGGGGCAGGCAGCCCCAGCATTTT

v_gene: TRBV6-5
j_gene: TRBJ2-5
abundance: NA
d_gene: NA
CDR3aa: CASSYLDRQETQYF
CDR3nt: TGTGCCAGCAGTTATCTTGACAGACAAGAGACCCAGTACTTC

v_gene: TRBV19
j_gene: TRBJ1-4
abundance: NA
d_gene: TRBD1
CDR3aa: CASSIQTGGWTTTNEKLFF
CDR3nt: TGTGCCAGTAGTATACAGACAGGGGGCTGGACCACAACTAATGAAAAACTGTTTTTT

v_gene: TRBV5-6
j_gene: TRBJ2-4
abundance: NA
d_gene: NA
CDR3aa: CASSLIDSLAKNIQYF
CDR3nt: TGTGCCAGCAGCCTGATTGACAGTCTAGCCAAAAACATTCAGTACTTC

v_gene: TRBV6-5
j_gene: TRBJ1-1
abundance: NA
d_gene: NA
CDR3aa: CASSGTGGNTEAFF
CDR3nt: TGTGCCAGCTCCGGGACGGGGGGGAACACTGAAGCTTTCTTT

v_gene: TRBV27
j_gene: TRBJ2-1
abundance: once
d_gene: TRBD1
CDR3aa: CASRPRGPGQGAFNEQFF
CDR3nt: TGTGCCAGCAGACCCAGGGGTCCGGGACAGGGGGCGTTCAATGAGCAGTTCTTC

v_gene: TRBV27
j_gene: TRBJ2-7
abundance: NA
d_gene: TRBD1
CDR3aa: CASSLGTGGIGYEQYF
CDR3nt: TGTGCCAGCAGTTTAGGGACAGGGGGTATCGGATACGAGCAGTACTTC

v_gene: TRBV18
j_gene: TRBJ1-5
abundance: NA
d_gene: NA
CDR3aa: CASSLDSMVYSNQPQHF
CDR3nt: TGTGCCAGCTCACTAGACTCGATGGTTTATAGCAATCAGCCCCAGCATTTT

v_gene: TRBV7-3
j_gene: TRBJ1-1
abundance: NA
d_gene: NA
CDR3aa: CASSRQAYGTEAFF
CDR3nt: TGTGCCAGCAGCAGACAGGCCTACGGCACTGAAGCTTTCTTT

v_gene: TRBV27
j_gene: TRBJ2-7
abundance: NA
d_gene: NA
CDR3aa: CASSLQGYSYEQYF
CDR3nt: TGTGCCAGCAGTTTACAGGGATACTCCTACGAGCAGTACTTC

v_gene: TRBV29-1
j_gene: TRBJ2-2
abundance: NA
d_gene: NA
CDR3aa: CSVLGEALTGELFF
CDR3nt: TGCAGCGTTTTGGGGGAGGCCCTGACCGGGGAGCTGTTTTTT

v_gene: TRBV5-6
j_gene: TRBJ1-6
abundance: once
d_gene: NA
CDR3aa: CASSQGSVGSPLHF
CDR3nt: TGTGCCAGCAGCCAGGGATCTGTGGGTTCACCCCTCCACTTT

v_gene: TRBV19
j_gene: TRBJ2-1
abundance: NA
d_gene: TRBD2
CDR3aa: CASSMRENINEQFF
CDR3nt: TGTGCCAGTAGTATGCGGGAGAATATCAATGAGCAGTTCTTC

v_gene: TRBV27
j_gene: TRBJ2-3
abundance: few
d_gene: NA
CDR3aa: CASSLLGAPTDTQYF
CDR3nt: TGTGCCAGCAGTTTACTGGGGGCCCCCACAGATACGCAGTATTTT